The sequence of this T cell receptor (beta chain) was determined in a study of CD8 T cells in ankylosing spondylitis. Study-level results: Characteristic, it appeared, of ankylosing spondylitis blood was a TCR beta motif of seven or eight highly homologous variants. Previously reported in reactive arthritis synovial fluid and blood were some of the motif variants.

TCRdb re-called the 5' RACE reads with MiXCR, one entry per CDR3 protein. The sample shows around 88,000 distinct CDR3 sequences, about 9% of them seen only once. This clonotype was picked up many times. Its target is not known. The CDR3 contains 17 residues. CDR1 is SGHKS, CDR2 YYEKEE, per germline (reference sequence). V lost 0 bases and J 0 bases, leaving 14 bases between the germline ends. This TCR came from a male donor with ankylosing spondylitis or in good health (not recorded which). V usage is TRBV5-5 and J usage is TRBJ2-3, with D possibly being TRBD1 (5 bases). Sequencing was carried out using blood, either unsorted or a sorted T cell fraction (not recorded which). CDR3 sequence reads: CASSLEWQGTSTDTQYF. The CDR3, as DNA: TGTGCCAGCAGCTTGGAATGGCAGGGCACTAGCACAGATACGCAGTATTTT. Full variable domain (missing parts from reference TRBV5-5 and TRBJ2-3): DAGVTQSPTHLIKTRGQQVTLRCSPISGHKSVSWYQQVLGQGPQFIFQYYEKEERGRGNFPDRFSARQFPNYSSELNVNALLLGDSALYLCASSLEWQGTSTDTQYFGPGTRLTVL.